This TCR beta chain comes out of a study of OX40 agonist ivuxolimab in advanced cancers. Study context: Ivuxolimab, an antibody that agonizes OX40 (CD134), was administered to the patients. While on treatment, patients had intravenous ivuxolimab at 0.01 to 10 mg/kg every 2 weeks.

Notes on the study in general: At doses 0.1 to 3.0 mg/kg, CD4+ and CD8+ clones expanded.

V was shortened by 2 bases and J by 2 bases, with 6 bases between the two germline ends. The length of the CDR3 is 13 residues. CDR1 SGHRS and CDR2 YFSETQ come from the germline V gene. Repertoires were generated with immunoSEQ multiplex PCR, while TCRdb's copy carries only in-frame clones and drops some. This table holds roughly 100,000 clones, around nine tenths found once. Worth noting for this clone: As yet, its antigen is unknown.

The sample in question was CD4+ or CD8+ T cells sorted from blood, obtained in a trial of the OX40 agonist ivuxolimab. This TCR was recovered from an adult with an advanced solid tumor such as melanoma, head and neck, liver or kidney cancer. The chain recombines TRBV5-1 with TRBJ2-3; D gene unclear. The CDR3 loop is CASSFTITDTQYF. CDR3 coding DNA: TGCGCCAGCAGCTTTACCATCACAGATACGCAGTATTTT.